This T cell receptor (beta chain) was sequenced for a study of shared clonotypes between healthy human individuals. On the study more broadly: Donors consisted of a couple of women and a few men between 18 and 49.

Only in-frame clones appear in the TCRdb table, and some are missing; sequencing was by immunoSEQ multiplex PCR. The repertoire holds around 1.9 million clones, with about 92% as singletons. Overall study findings and caveats: Even with large depth, rarefaction showed that sorted-subset sequencing was incomplete.

CD45RO negativity and positive selection for CCR7 defined naive CD8 cells, a population that excluded terminally differentiated effector memory CD45RA+ cells. Regarding this clone: No antigen is known for it.

The receptor was isolated from a man younger than 30 in good health. Some clones in this sample may be carry-over from other donors' samples. The sample was naive CD8+ T cells from PBMCs.

The CDR3, as DNA: TGCGCCAGCAGGGTAGCGGGAGGGTTAACGGATACGCAGTATTTT. Translation: CASRVAGGLTDTQYF. This chain connects TRBV4-1 to TRBJ2-3, with 11 bases lining up with TRBD2. J gave up 6 bases and V 6 bases, and 8 bases lay outside the gene matches. The germline V gene has CDR1 MGHRA and CDR2 YSYEKL. The CDR3 has 15 residues.